This T cell receptor beta chain appears in the sequencing data of a study of cytomegalovirus exposure and HLA in healthy donors. Study conclusions and caveats: The study carried out a later analysis of TCR beta sequences. It associated approximately 16,000 of them with specific HLA alleles at a false discovery rate of 0.05. Later analysis found that TCR beta chains associated with HLA were more clonally expanded than other, equally common chains.

Details on this clone: Its antigen remains unknown.

V was clipped by 4 bases and J by 13 bases; unmatched bases: 11. Germline V gene data show CDR1 as SGHTA and CDR2 as FQGTGA. The CDR3 sequence is 16 residues long. The PCR employed 60 Vbeta primers together with 13 Jbeta primers. Assay: immunoSEQ multiplex PCR; the TCRdb copy retains only in-frame clones and omits some. The table includes about 41,000 clones, 81% detected once. The sequence was obtained from a man between 45 and 60 years old in good health and CMV-seronegative. The chain is built from TRBV7-3 and TRBJ2-3, with 16 bases matching TRBD2. Input material: PBMCs. The CDR3 region is CASSSTPGLAGGRKYF. The CDR3 DNA follows: TGTGCCAGCAGCTCTACTCCGGGACTAGCGGGAGGGCGCAAGTATTTT. Full variable domain (missing parts from reference TRBV7-3 and TRBJ2-3): GAGVSQTPSNKVTEKGKYVELRCDPISGHTALYWYRQSLGQGPEFLIYFQGTGAADDSGLPNDRFFAVRPEGSVSTLKIQRTERGDSAVYLCASSSTPGLAGGRKYFGPGTRLTVL.